What follows is one T cell receptor beta chain and its context. Its recognized antigen is unknown. Base qualities are not at hand, and no much larger clone is one base apart. The CDR3 has 16 amino acids, counting the end cysteine and phenylalanine. The read is trimmed to its CDR3 DNA, 48 bases read in frame from base 1. V and J are trimmed by 7 bases and 2 bases, and the gene matches miss 11 bases of the junction. Based on the germline V gene, the CDR1 and CDR2 sequences are MDHEN and SYDVKM. TCRbeta CDR3 regions were amplified from genomic DNA using the immunoSEQ Assay, a bias-controlled multiplex PCR. Processing in the source paper ran as follows. The number of nucleated cells in each sample was estimated from the amplification of reference gene primers within the assay. To quantify the absolute abundance of each unique TCRbeta CDR3 rearrangement, sequence reads were collapsed and filtered. For each sample, productive Simpson clonality was calculated by taking the square root of Simpson's diversity index across productive rearrangements. TCRdb stores this immuneACCESS table with in-frame sequences only. Part of the clones is absent; in the studies checked, under half of the shortfall reflects unresolved V genes, and no reason is known for the rest. V and J calls and clone size are those listed in that table; D and trimming were worked out from the DNA. The sample yields about 220,000 clones; 70% to 85% were counted once. Jointly, the top ten make up about 15% of the sample.

This record belongs to a study of blood T cell repertoires in COVID-19 (TCRdb year 2020). Looking at the study overall: Samples covering the acute and convalescent phases of COVID-19 were provided by collaborators in the United States, Italy and Spain. Where available, HLA class I and class II types were obtained from metadata supplied by the sample provider rather than from assay-based typing. Sample metadata almost always included a de-identified subject ID, COVID-19 status, age in years and sex. The material from the prospective study consisted of cDNA or gDNA derived from T cells, B-cell-depleted T cells, or PBMCs. Deeply sampled blood TCRbeta repertoires from subjects exposed to, actively infected with, or recovered from COVID-19 were included in the dataset. Samples were obtained from the ongoing ImmuneRACE study (first 160 participants) and from 1,200 or so subjects provided by 6 global collaborators. The repertoires were released in a freely available public database intended as a resource for research on the immune response to SARS-CoV-2.

Overall study outcomes, separate from this receptor: How much clinical and demographic metadata was included differed by source and by participant, and the metadata was provided uncurated.

In the prospective study, participants were about 18 to 90 years old, resided in about two dozen geographic areas of the United States, and were enrolled through a virtual design. To assign participants to cohorts, the prospective study relied on clinical history that participants themselves reported in a screening survey and a study questionnaire. Recovered participants in ImmuneRACE Cohort 3 were defined as having two consecutive negative NP/OP PCR tests, clearance from a healthcare professional, or resolution of symptoms. In the prospective study, whole blood, serum and a nasopharyngeal or oropharyngeal swab were collected from each participant by mobile phlebotomists. Additional blood draws and questionnaires over an approximately 2-month period could optionally be provided by prospective study participants. Prospective study blood samples were shipped either frozen or at room temperature before DNA extraction.

The rearrangement joined TRBV28 to TRBJ2-4, and 7 junctional nucleotides match TRBD2. This clonotype was sampled from a man aged 35 to 55 who had recovered from COVID-19. Sequenced: PBMCs or T cells enriched from blood (not recorded which). CDR3 sequence: CASTPLAVRTKNIQYF. The bases are TGTGCCAGCACTCCTCTAGCGGTCCGAACCAAAAACATTCAGTACTTC.